This TCR beta chain was sequenced during a study of blood T cell repertoires in COVID-19. As for the study in general: Samples of COVID-19 (acute and convalescent) were obtained from the United States, Italy and Spain. From T cells, B-cell-depleted T cells, or PBMCs came the material, which was cDNA or gDNA.

Authors' methods: Amplifying reference gene primers gave estimates of nucleated cell counts. The protocol was immunoSEQ multiplex PCR, while the TCRdb copy is restricted to in-frame clones and leaves out a portion. For V, J and clone size, that table is used; D and trimming come from the DNA. The sample shows about 200,000 clones, 81% of them seen only once. There are 15 residues in the CDR3. Germline V gene sequence: CDR1 LGHDT, CDR2 YNNKEL (reference sequence). Trimming removed 1 base from V and 1 base from J, with 11 bases in between. The sample holds a few counts of this clone. This receptor was taken from an elderly woman with acute or convalescent COVID-19. The sample was peripheral blood. The chain uses TRBV3-1 (or the pseudogene TRBV3-2) and TRBJ2-7; D perhaps matches TRBD2 (6 bases). DNA for the CDR3: TGTGCCAGCAGCCAAGGGGACTCTCCTTCCTACGAGCAGTACTTC. Translated, it gives CASSQGDSPSYEQYF.